What follows is one T cell receptor (beta chain) and its context. Its binding antigen is unknown. No base quality information exists; no much larger clone differs at one position. The data are from a study of T cell changes during pregnancy in multiple sclerosis (dated by TCRdb to the late 2010s). Regarding the study in general: Changes in the T cell repertoire over the course of pregnancy were examined in this study in women with multiple sclerosis.

Its CDR3 holds 12 amino acids, cysteine through phenylalanine. The retained sequence is limited to the CDR3, 36 bases, with the frame set at the first base. V is shortened by 4 bases, J by 5 bases, and the region joining them spans 11 bases. Based on the germline V gene, the CDR1 and CDR2 sequences are SQVTM and ANQGSEA. To prepare the library, the immunoSEQ multiplex PCR assay was applied. Entries here come from immuneACCESS through TCRdb and include only in-frame sequences with V and J called. Some clones fail to appear in such tables; in the studies checked, an unresolved V gene covers under half of the shortfall, and the cause of the remainder is unknown. The sample table holds around 100,000 clones, of which roughly 90% were seen once. In total, the top ten clones hold 1.9% of the sample.

The sequences come from peripheral blood, collected after pregnancy. The V gene is TRBV29-1 and the J gene is TRBJ2-5; a tentative D call is TRBD2 (5 bases match). This TCR came from a female donor with multiple sclerosis, enrolled in a pregnancy study. The CDR3 reads CSVGSSVETQYF. The nucleotides are TGCAGCGTTGGTAGTAGCGTGGAGACCCAGTACTTC. With all but the CDR3 taken from the reference TRBV29-1 and TRBJ2-5 genes, the full variable domain is: SAVISQKPSRDICQRGTSLTIQCQVDSQVTMMFWYRQQPGQSLTLIATANQGSEATYESGFVIDKFPISRPNLTFSTLTVSNMSPEDSSIYLCSVGSSVETQYFGPGTRLLVL.